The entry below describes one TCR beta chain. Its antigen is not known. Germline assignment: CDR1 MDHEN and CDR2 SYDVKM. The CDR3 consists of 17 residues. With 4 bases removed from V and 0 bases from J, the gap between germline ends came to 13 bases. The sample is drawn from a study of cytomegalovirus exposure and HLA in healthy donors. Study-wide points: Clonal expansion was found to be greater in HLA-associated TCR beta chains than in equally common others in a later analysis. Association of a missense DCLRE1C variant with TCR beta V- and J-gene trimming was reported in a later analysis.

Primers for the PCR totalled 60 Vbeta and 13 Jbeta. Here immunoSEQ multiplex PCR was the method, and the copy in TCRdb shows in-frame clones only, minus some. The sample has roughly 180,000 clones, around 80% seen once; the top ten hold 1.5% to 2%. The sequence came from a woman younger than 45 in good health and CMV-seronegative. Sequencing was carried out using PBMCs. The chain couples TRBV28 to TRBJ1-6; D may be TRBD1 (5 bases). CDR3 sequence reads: CASSSGLFSSYNSPLHF. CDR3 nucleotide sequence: TGTGCCAGCAGTTCGGGACTTTTTAGCTCCTATAATTCACCCCTCCACTTT.